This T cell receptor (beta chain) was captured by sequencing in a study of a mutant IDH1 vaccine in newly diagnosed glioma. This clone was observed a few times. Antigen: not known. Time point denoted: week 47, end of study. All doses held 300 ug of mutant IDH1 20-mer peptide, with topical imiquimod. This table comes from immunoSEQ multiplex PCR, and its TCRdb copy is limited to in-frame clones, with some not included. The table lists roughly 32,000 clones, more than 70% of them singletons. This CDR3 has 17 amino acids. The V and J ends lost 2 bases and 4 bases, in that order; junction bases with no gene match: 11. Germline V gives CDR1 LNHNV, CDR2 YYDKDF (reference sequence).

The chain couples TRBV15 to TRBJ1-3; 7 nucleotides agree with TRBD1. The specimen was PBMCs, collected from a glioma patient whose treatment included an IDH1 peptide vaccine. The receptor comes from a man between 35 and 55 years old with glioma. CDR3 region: CATSRTSKGAPGNTIYF. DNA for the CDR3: TGTGCCACCAGCAGAACCTCAAAGGGGGCGCCCGGAAACACCATATATTTT. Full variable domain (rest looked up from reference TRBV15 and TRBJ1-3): DAMVIQNPRYQVTQFGKPVTLSCSQTLNHNVMYWYQQKSSQAPKLLFHYYDKDFNNEADTPDNFQSRRPNTSFCFLDIRSPGLGDTAMYLCATSRTSKGAPGNTIYFGEGSWLTVV.